This is a list of T cell receptor beta chains from one sample in a study of CD8+ T cells in alopecia areata. Only in-frame clones appear in the TCRdb table, and some are missing; sequencing was by immunoSEQ multiplex PCR. The repertoire has under 40,000 clones, around half of them found once; the top ten carry over 1.5%. Source material: CD4+ Tregs sorted from blood. The receptors were gathered from a human donor with alopecia areata. The CDR3 runs from the conserved cysteine through the conserved F or W. D genes are given only for firm matches. Expanded clones are given a class, and other clones once, few, many or no size at all.

J gene | D gene | V gene | clone size | CDR3 protein | CDR3 DNA
TRBJ1-1 | - | TRBV6-1 | - | CASSAGRVGTEAFF | TGTGCCAGCAGTGCGGGCAGGGTAGGGACTGAAGCTTTCTTT
TRBJ2-7 | TRBD1 | TRBV7-2 | - | CASSLHRDSRYEQYF | TGTGCCAGCAGCCTCCACCGGGACAGCCGTTACGAGCAGTACTTC
TRBJ2-7 | TRBD2 | TRBV5-4 | few | CASSLRSGRAGEQYF | TGTGCCAGCAGCTTGCGTAGCGGGAGGGCTGGCGAGCAGTACTTC
TRBJ2-5 | - | TRBV28 | - | CASSFPRSRSGLFVETQYF | TGTGCCAGCAGTTTCCCCCGGTCCCGCTCCGGCCTTTTCGTAGAGACCCAGTACTTC
TRBJ1-1 | - | TRBV28 | - | CASSQGLGAFF | TGTGCCAGCAGTCAGGGCTTGGGGGCTTTCTTT
TRBJ2-7 | - | TRBV2 | - | CASSSGRNSYEQYF | TGTGCCAGCAGTTCAGGGCGCAACTCCTACGAGCAGTACTTC
TRBJ2-4 | - | TRBV19 | - | CASSADSGGIAKNIQYF | TGTGCCAGTAGTGCAGATTCCGGGGGCATAGCCAAAAACATTCAGTACTTC
TRBJ2-1 | TRBD2 | TRBV7-9 | - | CASSLAQGGRVNEQFF | TGTGCCAGCAGCTTAGCGCAAGGCGGGAGGGTCAATGAGCAGTTCTTC
TRBJ2-7 | TRBD2 | TRBV7-2 | few | CASSGRTSGSSYEQYF | TGTGCCAGCAGCGGACGGACTAGCGGGAGCTCCTACGAGCAGTACTTC
TRBJ2-7 | TRBD2 | TRBV5-4 | - | CASSLATSGPYEQYF | TGTGCCAGCAGCTTGGCCACTAGCGGACCCTACGAGCAGTACTTC
TRBJ1-1 | - | TRBV6-6 | few | CASSYPWGTNTEAFF | TGTGCCAGCAGTTACCCCTGGGGGACGAACACTGAAGCTTTCTTT
TRBJ2-7 | - | TRBV10-3 | - | CAISESNDPYEQYF | TGTGCCATCAGTGAGTCGAATGATCCCTACGAGCAGTACTTC
TRBJ1-1 | - | TRBV7-3 | few | CASSLTSGTAEAFF | TGTGCCAGCAGCTTAACTTCCGGGACCGCTGAAGCTTTCTTT
TRBJ2-7 | TRBD2 | TRBV28 | medium-sized | CAALPGGPLYEQYF | TGTGCCGCACTCCCGGGGGGACCCCTCTACGAGCAGTACTTC
TRBJ2-1 | - | TRBV6-5 | - | CASRWAYNNEQFF | TGTGCCAGCAGATGGGCCTACAACAATGAGCAGTTCTTC
TRBJ2-3 | - | TRBV5-1 | few | CASSLGRGTDTQYF | TGCGCCAGCAGCTTGGGGAGGGGGACAGATACGCAGTATTTT
TRBJ1-2 | - | TRBV6-5 | - | CASSYLGTPYGYTF | TGTGCCAGCAGTTACCTAGGGACTCCATATGGCTACACCTTC
TRBJ1-2 | TRBD1 | TRBV11-3 | - | CASSYLSGTGAGYTF | TGTGCCAGCAGCTACCTTTCCGGGACAGGGGCCGGCTACACCTTC
TRBJ2-5 | - | TRBV5-1 | few | CASSLVEETQYF | TGCGCCAGCAGCTTGGTTGAAGAGACCCAGTACTTC
TRBJ2-5 | - | TRBV19 | few | CASSDHGQRKTQYF | TGTGCCAGTAGTGACCACGGACAGCGAAAGACCCAGTACTTC
TRBJ2-2 | - | TRBV4-3 | once | CASSQLRVGELFF | TGCGCCAGCAGCCAACTCAGGGTTGGGGAGCTGTTTTTT
TRBJ2-7 | - | TRBV7-2 | few | CASSLAKMDEQYF | TGTGCCAGCAGCTTGGCTAAGATGGATGAGCAGTACTTC
TRBJ2-7 | - | TRBV29-1 | few | CSVDRGVGDEQYF | TGCAGCGTTGACAGGGGGGTGGGGGACGAGCAGTACTTC
TRBJ1-5 | - | TRBV2 | - | CASMGPGPQHF | TGTGCCAGCATGGGGCCGGGGCCCCAGCATTTT
TRBJ2-1 | TRBD2 | TRBV11-2 | - | CASSPLGTSGGAPPWIF | TGTGCCAGCAGCCCTCTGGGGACTAGCGGGGGGGCCCCACCCTGGATCTTC
TRBJ2-7 | TRBD2 | TRBV5-1 | - | CASKRREGPYEQYF | TGCGCCAGCAAGCGACGGGAGGGCCCTTACGAGCAGTACTTC
TRBJ2-1 | TRBD1 | TRBV18 | - | CASSPKGQDSYNEQFF | TGTGCCAGCTCACCGAAGGGACAGGACTCCTACAATGAGCAGTTCTTC
TRBJ1-2 | - | TRBV7-9 | - | CASSNRGSSGYTF | TGTGCCAGCAGCAATAGGGGGTCCAGTGGCTACACCTTC
TRBJ2-5 | - | TRBV5-1 | once | CASSPRGRGQETQYF | TGCGCCAGCAGCCCTAGGGGACGGGGACAAGAGACCCAGTACTTC
TRBJ1-5 | - | TRBV7-2 | - | CASSLAIGSRGYQPQHF | TGTGCCAGCAGCTTAGCGATAGGGAGTCGGGGGTATCAGCCCCAGCATTTT
TRBJ2-5 | - | TRBV5-1 | - | CASKRQVGFRETQYF | TGCGCCAGCAAGAGACAGGTGGGATTCCGGGAGACCCAGTACTTC
TRBJ2-3 | TRBD2 | TRBV7-9 | - | CASSLGLAGGRGTDTQYF | TGTGCCAGCAGCCTAGGACTAGCGGGGGGGCGGGGCACAGATACGCAGTATTTT
TRBJ2-7 | TRBD1 | TRBV4-2 | - | CASSHAGTDYEQYF | TGTGCCAGCAGCCACGCCGGGACAGACTACGAGCAGTACTTC
TRBJ2-6 | TRBD1 | TRBV28 | few | CASRPGQGAGRYWANVLTF | TGTGCCAGCAGGCCGGGACAGGGGGCAGGAAGATATTGGGCCAACGTCCTGACTTTC
TRBJ1-6 | - | TRBV29-1 | few | CSALTGVGGSPLHF | TGCAGCGCTTTGACAGGAGTGGGAGGTTCACCCCTCCACTTT
TRBJ2-7 | - | TRBV6-5 | - | CASSRTTSRGQQYF | TGTGCCAGCAGTCGCACGACGTCTAGGGGTCAGCAGTACTTC
TRBJ2-7 | TRBD1 | TRBV7-2 | - | CASSRTLIRTGTLYEQYF | TGTGCCAGCAGCCGGACCCTGATTAGGACAGGGACCCTCTACGAGCAGTACTTC
TRBJ2-3 | - | TRBV6-1 | - | CASDLRDTTDTQYF | TGTGCCAGCGACCTCCGGGACACCACAGATACGCAGTATTTT
TRBJ2-7 | - | TRBV7-8 | few | CASSLGQGIEQYF | TGTGCCAGCAGCTTAGGCCAGGGTATCGAGCAGTACTTC
TRBJ1-1 | TRBD1 | TRBV10-3 | medium-sized | CAISLTGGQNTEAFF | TGTGCCATCAGTTTGACAGGGGGACAGAACACTGAAGCTTTCTTT
TRBJ1-2 | - | TRBV6-5 | - | CASRPSRANYGYTF | TGTGCCAGCAGGCCGTCACGAGCTAACTATGGCTACACCTTC
TRBJ2-1 | - | TRBV14 | - | CASSRFLASAVNEQFF | TGTGCCAGCAGCCGCTTCCTAGCGTCTGCGGTTAATGAGCAGTTCTTC
TRBJ1-1 | TRBD1 | TRBV5-1 | - | CASSRYRGSTEAFF | TGCGCCAGCAGCCGGTACAGGGGGAGTACTGAAGCTTTCTTT
TRBJ2-6 | - | TRBV7-2 | - | CASSFLRLAGASGANVLTF | TGTGCCAGCAGCTTTCTCCGGCTCGCAGGGGCATCTGGGGCCAACGTCCTGACTTTC
TRBJ2-7 | TRBD2 | TRBV6-1 | - | CASMRTSGAYEQYF | TGTGCCAGCATGAGGACTAGCGGAGCCTACGAGCAGTACTTC
TRBJ2-1 | - | TRBV7-2 | - | CASSRRGGYNEQFF | TGTGCCAGCAGCCGGAGGGGGGGATACAATGAGCAGTTCTTC
TRBJ2-1 | - | TRBV10-3 | once | CAIRTGTINEQFF | TGTGCCATCAGGACCGGGACAATCAATGAGCAGTTCTTC
TRBJ1-1 | TRBD1 | TRBV27 | - | CASSWTGLNTEAFF | TGTGCCAGCAGTTGGACAGGGTTAAACACTGAAGCTTTCTTT
TRBJ1-1 | - | TRBV6-5 | - | CASSYAGQGTEAFF | TGTGCCAGCAGTTACGCGGGGCAGGGCACTGAAGCTTTCTTT
TRBJ1-1 | - | TRBV7-9 | - | CASPEGIPNTEAFF | TGTGCTAGTCCCGAAGGGATTCCGAACACTGAAGCTTTCTTT
TRBJ2-7 | - | TRBV28 | - | CASSSGAEGGYEQYF | TGTGCCAGCAGTTCTGGGGCCGAGGGGGGCTACGAGCAGTACTTC
TRBJ1-5 | TRBD1 | TRBV28 | - | CASSLAGGSNQPQHF | TGTGCCAGCAGTTTAGCAGGGGGTAGCAATCAGCCCCAGCATTTT
TRBJ2-1 | - | TRBV4-1 | - | CASSPQRAYNEQFF | TGCGCCAGCAGCCCCCAGCGGGCGTACAATGAGCAGTTCTTC
TRBJ2-7 | - | TRBV2 | - | CASNVLPYEQYF | TGTGCCAGCAATGTTTTACCCTACGAGCAGTACTTC